This passage covers 12 T cell receptor beta chains from one sample sequenced in a study of blood T cells in healthy people across ages. A second 7 to 11 cycle PCR used barcoded and J-beta primers. In TCRdb, the 5' RACE reads were re-called with MiXCR into one record per CDR3 protein. The sample lists roughly 1.5 million distinct CDR3 sequences; approximately 42% were seen once. Sequenced input: blood. All receptors come from a woman younger than 30 in good health.

This sequence joins TRBV27 and TRBJ1-2, with TRBD1 matching 8 bases. Trimming took 3 bases from V and 4 from J; bases not matched to a gene: 10. Germline loops: CDR1 MNHEY, CDR2 SMNVEV (reference sequence). This CDR3 contains 16 residues. CDR3 amino acids: CASSLLGQGGSYGYTF. In DNA form, the CDR3 reads TGTGCCAGCAGTTTGCTCGGACAGGGAGGCTCCTATGGCTACACCTTC.

This clonotype has only a few counts. The rearrangement joins TRBV12-3 or TRBV12-4 to TRBJ2-7; unclear D gene. V lost 5 bases to trimming and J lost 4 bases, with 12 bases between them. The CDR3 has 13 amino acids. CDR3 sequence reads: CASSVGQPYEQYF. DNA for the CDR3: TGTGCCAGCAGTGTAGGTCAGCCTTACGAGCAGTACTTC.

The chain couples TRBV5-1 to TRBJ2-3; a weak D match, TRBD2 (5 bases). CDR1 is SGHRS, CDR2 YFSETQ, per germline. Trimming pared 4 bases from V and 1 base from J, leaving 10 bases between. The CDR3 runs to 14 residues. CDR3 sequence (DNA): TGCGCCAGCAGCGAGGGAGCGGGCACAGATACGCAGTATTTT. It translates to CASSEGAGTDTQYF.

The V gene is TRBV5-1, the J gene TRBJ2-7; perhaps TRBD1 as D (6 bases). The CDR3 has 15 amino acids. Deletions cut 7 bases from V and 7 bases from J, with 24 bases between. CDR1 SGHRS and CDR2 YFSETQ come from the germline V gene. CDR3 region: CASFGGYLSYNEQYF. The CDR3 nucleotides are TGCGCCAGCTTTGGGGGCTACCTATCCTACAATGAGCAGTACTTC.

This clonotype has only a few counts. DNA of the CDR3: TGCAGCGTTGGGCGGGGCTTCACCGGGGAGCTGTTTTTT. Its protein is CSVGRGFTGELFF. The V call is TRBV29-1, the J call TRBJ2-2, with D possibly TRBD2 on 6 matching bases. Deletions cut 4 bases from V and 4 bases from J, with 10 bases between. The CDR3 is 13 amino acids. The germline CDR1 and CDR2 sequences are SQVTM and ANQGSEA.

This chain joins TRBV7-3 and TRBJ1-5; 8 bases match TRBD1. Germline CDR1 is SGHTA and CDR2 is FQGTGA. V lost 5 bases to trimming and J lost 3 bases; unmatched junction nucleotides: 12. The CDR3 is made up of 17 amino acids. CDR3 DNA sequence: TGTGCCAGCAGCCTCCGCCGCAACAGGGGGTCCAATCAGCCCCAGCATTTT. Its protein is CASSLRRNRGSNQPQHF.

The chain employs TRBV2 and TRBJ2-4; no firm D call. V was trimmed by 2 bases and J by 6 bases, leaving 5 bases between them. Germline V gene sequence: CDR1 SNHLY, CDR2 FYNNEI. CDR3 length: 12 residues. Here the CDR3 reads CASSEPANIQYF. DNA of the CDR3: TGTGCCAGCAGTGAACCCGCAAACATTCAGTACTTC.

This clonotype came up a few times. V gene TRBV12-5 combines with J gene TRBJ2-1; D is possibly TRBD2 (6 bases). The CDR3 contains 15 residues. Germline CDR1 LGHNT, CDR2 FRNRAP. Trimming took 5 bases from V and 6 from J, leaving 17 bases between them. CDR3 loop: CASGPPGDLFNEQFF. The CDR3 nucleotides are TGTGCTAGTGGTCCTCCGGGGGACCTATTCAATGAGCAGTTCTTC. The variable domain in full, with the rest retrieved from reference TRBV12-5 and TRBJ2-1, is DARVTQTPRHKVTEMGQEVTMRCQPILGHNTVFWYRQTMMQGLELLAYFRNRAPLDDSGMPKDRFSAEMPDATLATLKIQPSEPRDSAVYFCASGPPGDLFNEQFFGPGTRLTVL.

The V call is TRBV20-1, the J call TRBJ2-1, with D maybe TRBD2 (7 bases). Trimming left V 5 bases short and J 2 bases short, with 16 bases between. The CDR3 totals 15 residues. CDR1 and CDR2 from the germline V gene are DFQATT and SNEGSKA (reference sequence). Written as DNA, the CDR3 is TGCAGTGCTCCCGCGATAGGGGGGGCCTACAATGAGCAGTTCTTC. Protein product: CSAPAIGGAYNEQFF.

The chain links TRBV6-2 or TRBV6-3 to TRBJ2-3, with TRBD2 matching over 15 bases. V lost 6 bases, J lost 4 bases, and 14 bases stayed unmatched. The CDR3 sequence is 19 residues long. Germline V gene lookup returns CDR1 MNHEY and CDR2 SVGEGT. The CDR3 loop reads CASSYSGLAGGFGSDTQYF. The DNA for the CDR3 is TGTGCCAGCAGCTATTCAGGACTAGCGGGGGGGTTTGGGTCAGATACGCAGTATTTT.

This chain links TRBV28 with TRBJ2-7; possibly TRBD2 for D (6 bases). Germline CDR1 is MDHEN and CDR2 is SYDVKM. The CDR3 consists of 10 residues. The V end was cut by 9 bases, the J end by 12 bases, with 15 bases between. The CDR3 region is CASQREQGYF. Here the CDR3 DNA reads TGTGCCAGTCAACGGGAGCAAGGGTACTTC.

The CDR3 region has the DNA TGTGCCAGCAGCCAAGGTCTCTTTACCTACGAGCAGTACTTC. Translation: CASSQGLFTYEQYF. The chain is built from TRBV14 and TRBJ2-7; no definite D call. The germline V gene has CDR1 SGHDN and CDR2 FVKESK. The CDR3 runs to 14 residues. The V end lost 1 base, the J end lost 2 bases, and 9 bases lay between the germline ends.